This T cell receptor (beta chain) appears in the sequencing data of a study of blood T cells in healthy people across ages. This clonotype was seen only a few times. It was with a sample-barcoded 5' primer and a J-beta primer mix that a second PCR of about 7 to 12 cycles was run. MiXCR, applied by TCRdb to the 5' RACE reads, yields one record per CDR3 protein. Seen here are hundreds of thousands of distinct CDR3 sequences, around 25% observed once, and the top ten hold 9% to 9.5%. CDR3 length: 17 residues. The V and J ends lost 2 bases and 2 bases respectively, with 17 bases between them. Per germline, CDR1 SGHAT and CDR2 FQNNGV. The same specimen was also included in a second study, on T cells of mothers and their children. That source adds: When the second PCR was run, its M1S primer added sample barcodes and 2-4 random nucleotides. Microchimeric T cell clones that persisted were not detected.

Sequenced material: blood. This receptor was obtained from a boy younger than 18 in good health. This chain connects TRBV11-2 to TRBJ2-3; weak D call: TRBD1 (5 bases). CDR3 sequence (DNA): TGTGCCAGCAGCTTACCTGGAACAGGCTTTCTCACAGATACGCAGTATTTT. Translated, it gives CASSLPGTGFLTDTQYF.